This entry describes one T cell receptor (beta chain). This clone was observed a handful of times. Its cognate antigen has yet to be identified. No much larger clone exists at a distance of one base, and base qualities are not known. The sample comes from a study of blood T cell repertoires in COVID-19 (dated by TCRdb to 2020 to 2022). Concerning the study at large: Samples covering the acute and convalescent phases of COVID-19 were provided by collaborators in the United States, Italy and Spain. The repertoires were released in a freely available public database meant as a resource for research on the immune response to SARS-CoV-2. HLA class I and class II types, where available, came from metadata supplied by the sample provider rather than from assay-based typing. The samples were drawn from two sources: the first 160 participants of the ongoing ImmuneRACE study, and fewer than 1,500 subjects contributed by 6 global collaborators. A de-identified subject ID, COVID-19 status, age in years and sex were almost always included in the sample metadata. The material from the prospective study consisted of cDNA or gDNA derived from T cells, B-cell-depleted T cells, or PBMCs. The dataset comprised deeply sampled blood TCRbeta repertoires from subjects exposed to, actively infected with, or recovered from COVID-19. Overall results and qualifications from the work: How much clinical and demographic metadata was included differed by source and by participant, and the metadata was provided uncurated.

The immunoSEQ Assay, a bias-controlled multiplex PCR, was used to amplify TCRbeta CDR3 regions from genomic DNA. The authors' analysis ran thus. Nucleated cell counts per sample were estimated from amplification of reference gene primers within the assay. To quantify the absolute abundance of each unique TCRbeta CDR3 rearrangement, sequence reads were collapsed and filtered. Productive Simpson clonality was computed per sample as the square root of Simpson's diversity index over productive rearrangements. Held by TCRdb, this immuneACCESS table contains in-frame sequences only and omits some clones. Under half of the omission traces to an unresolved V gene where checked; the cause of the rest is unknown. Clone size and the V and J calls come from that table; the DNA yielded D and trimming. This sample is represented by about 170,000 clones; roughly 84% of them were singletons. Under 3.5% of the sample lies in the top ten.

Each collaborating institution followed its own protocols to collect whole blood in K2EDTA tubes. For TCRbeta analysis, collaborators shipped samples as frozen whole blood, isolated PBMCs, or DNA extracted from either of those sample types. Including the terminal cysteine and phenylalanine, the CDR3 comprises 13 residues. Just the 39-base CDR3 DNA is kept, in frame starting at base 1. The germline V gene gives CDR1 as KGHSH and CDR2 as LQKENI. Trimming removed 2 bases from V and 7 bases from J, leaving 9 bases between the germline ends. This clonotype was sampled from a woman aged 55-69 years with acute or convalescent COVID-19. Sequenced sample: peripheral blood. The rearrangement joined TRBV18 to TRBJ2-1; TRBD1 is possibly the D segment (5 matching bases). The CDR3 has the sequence CASSPSSGNEQFF. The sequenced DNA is TGTGCCAGCTCACCATCATCAGGGAATGAGCAGTTCTTC.